These 2 T cell receptor beta chains came from one sample sequenced in a study of T cell responses to AZD1222 COVID-19 vaccine listed by TCRdb under 2021. What this sample's time point label stands for: baseline before first vaccination. What the treatment or condition label conveys for this sample: meningococcal conjugate vaccine given as trial control. The library was generated by the immunoSEQ multiplex PCR assay. TCRdb retrieved this table from immuneACCESS and kept in-frame rearrangements only. Not all clones are present; in checked studies, unresolved V genes account for under half, and no reason is known for the remainder. This sample lists 150,000 or so clones; roughly 90% were detected once. Together, the top ten hold under 7% of the sample. Sequencing was performed on peripheral blood, taken on day 0 of MenACWY control vaccination. Receptors were obtained from an adult in good health.

J is TRBJ1-1 and V is TRBV19, with D unclear. The germline CDR1 and CDR2 sequences are LNHDA and SQIVND (reference sequence). The V and J ends lost 0 bases and 1 base respectively, with 3 bases between them. The CDR3 runs to 13 residues. The CDR3 sequence: CASSIDQNTEAFF. As DNA, the CDR3 is TGTGCCAGTAGTATAGACCAGAACACTGAAGCTTTCTTT.

The V call is TRBV19, the J call TRBJ1-2; unclear D gene. The germline V and J ends were trimmed by 8 bases and 8 bases, with 18 bases remaining between them. CDR1 is LNHDA and CDR2 is SQIVND in the germline V gene (reference sequence). This CDR3 spans 13 amino acids. CDR3 in DNA: TGTGCCAGTTTACAACGGCGCGCAAGCGGCTACACCTTC. It yields the protein CASLQRRASGYTF.